One TCR beta chain is described in this entry. In the original processing: Amplification with reference gene primers provided the estimates of nucleated cell counts. The data were produced by immunoSEQ multiplex PCR, yet TCRdb's version contains in-frame clones alone and is incomplete. V and J calls plus clone size are reproduced from that table; the DNA served to infer D and trimming. Among tens of thousands of clones listed, around 87% were seen once. The data stem from a study of blood T cell repertoires in COVID-19. Study-level background: Samples came from the United States, Italy and Spain, spanning acute and convalescent COVID-19.

From germline, CDR1 is GTSNPN and CDR2 SVGIG (reference sequence). Trimming took 3 bases from V and 0 from J, leaving 11 bases between them. The CDR3 sequence is 15 residues long. Sequences were obtained from peripheral blood. V is TRBV30 and J is TRBJ2-2; perhaps TRBD1 as D (7 bases). This TCR came from a woman aged 45-60 years with active or convalescent COVID-19. CDR3 loop: CAWSRGRSNTGELFF. CDR3 nucleotide sequence: TGTGCCTGGAGCAGGGGGAGGTCGAACACCGGGGAGCTGTTTTTT.